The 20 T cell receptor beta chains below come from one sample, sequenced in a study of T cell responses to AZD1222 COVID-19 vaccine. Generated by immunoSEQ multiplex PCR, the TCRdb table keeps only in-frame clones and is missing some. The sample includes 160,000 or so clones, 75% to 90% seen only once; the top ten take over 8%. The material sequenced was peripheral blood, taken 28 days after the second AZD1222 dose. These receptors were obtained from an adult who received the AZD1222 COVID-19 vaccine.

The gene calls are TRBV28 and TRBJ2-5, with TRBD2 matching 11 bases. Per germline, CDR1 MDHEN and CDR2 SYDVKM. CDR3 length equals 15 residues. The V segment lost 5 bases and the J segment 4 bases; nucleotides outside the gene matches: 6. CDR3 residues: CASSRLAGRGETQYF. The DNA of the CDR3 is TGTGCCAGCAGTCGACTAGCGGGACGGGGAGAGACCCAGTACTTC.

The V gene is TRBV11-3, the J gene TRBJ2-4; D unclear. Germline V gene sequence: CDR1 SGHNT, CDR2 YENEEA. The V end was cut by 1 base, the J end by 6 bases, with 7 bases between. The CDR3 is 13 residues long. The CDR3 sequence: CASSLAGANIQYF. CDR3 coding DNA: TGTGCCAGCAGCTTAGCGGGCGCAAACATTCAGTACTTC. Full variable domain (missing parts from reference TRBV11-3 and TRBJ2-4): EAGVVQSPRYKIIEKKQPVAFWCNPISGHNTLYWYLQNLGQGPELLIRYENEEAVDDSQLPKDRFSAERLKGVDSTLKIQPAELGDSAVYLCASSLAGANIQYFGAGTRLSVL.

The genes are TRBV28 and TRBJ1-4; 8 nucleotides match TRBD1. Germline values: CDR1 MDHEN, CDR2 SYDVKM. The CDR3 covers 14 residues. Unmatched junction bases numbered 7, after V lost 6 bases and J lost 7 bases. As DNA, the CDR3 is TGTGCCAGCAGCCCAGGGGGCGCAGGTGAAAAACTGTTTTTT. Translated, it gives CASSPGGAGEKLFF. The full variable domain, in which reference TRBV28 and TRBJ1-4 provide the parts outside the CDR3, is DVKVTQSSRYLVKRTGEKVFLECVQDMDHENMFWYRQDPGLGLRLIYFSYDVKMKEKGDIPEGYSVSREKKERFSLILESASTNQTSMYLCASSPGGAGEKLFFGSGTQLSVL.

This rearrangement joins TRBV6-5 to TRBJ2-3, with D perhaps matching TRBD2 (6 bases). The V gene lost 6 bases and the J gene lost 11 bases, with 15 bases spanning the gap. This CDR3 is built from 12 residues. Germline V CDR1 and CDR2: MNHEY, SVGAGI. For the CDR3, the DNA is TGTGCCAGCAGCAAACTTAAGGAGGGGCAGTATTTT. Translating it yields CASSKLKEGQYF.

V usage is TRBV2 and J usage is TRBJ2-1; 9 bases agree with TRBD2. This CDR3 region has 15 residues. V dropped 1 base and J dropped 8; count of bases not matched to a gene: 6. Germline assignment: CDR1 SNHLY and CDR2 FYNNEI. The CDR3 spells CASSEEAGGVYEQFF. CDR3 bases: TGTGCCAGCAGTGAAGAGGCGGGGGGGGTATATGAGCAGTTCTTC.

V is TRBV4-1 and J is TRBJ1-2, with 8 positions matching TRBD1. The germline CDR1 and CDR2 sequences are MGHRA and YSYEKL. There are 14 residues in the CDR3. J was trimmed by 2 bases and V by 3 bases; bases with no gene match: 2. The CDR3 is CASSQGDRNYGYTF. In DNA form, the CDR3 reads TGCGCCAGCAGCCAGGGGGACAGGAACTATGGCTACACCTTC.

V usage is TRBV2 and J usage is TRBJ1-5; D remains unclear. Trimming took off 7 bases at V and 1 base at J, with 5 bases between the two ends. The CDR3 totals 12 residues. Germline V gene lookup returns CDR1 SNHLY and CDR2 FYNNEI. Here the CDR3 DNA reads TGTGCCAGCACGGACAGCAATCAGCCCCAGCATTTT. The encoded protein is CASTDSNQPQHF.

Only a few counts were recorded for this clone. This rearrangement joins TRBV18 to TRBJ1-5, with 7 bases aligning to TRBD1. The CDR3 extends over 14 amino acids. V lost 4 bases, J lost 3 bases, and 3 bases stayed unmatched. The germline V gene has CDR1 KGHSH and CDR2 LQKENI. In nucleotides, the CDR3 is TGTGCCAGCTCACTAGGGGGCGTCAATCAGCCCCAGCATTTT. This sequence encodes CASSLGGVNQPQHF.

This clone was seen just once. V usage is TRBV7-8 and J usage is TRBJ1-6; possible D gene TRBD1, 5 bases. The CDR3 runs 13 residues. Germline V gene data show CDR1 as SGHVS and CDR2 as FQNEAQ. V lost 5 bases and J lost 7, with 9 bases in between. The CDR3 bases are TGTGCCAGCAGCCGGGACGGGAATTCACCCCTCCACTTT. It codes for CASSRDGNSPLHF.

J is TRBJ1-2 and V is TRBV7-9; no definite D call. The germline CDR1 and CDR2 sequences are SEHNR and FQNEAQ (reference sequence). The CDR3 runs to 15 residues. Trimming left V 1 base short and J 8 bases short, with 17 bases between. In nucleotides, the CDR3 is TGTGCCAGCAGCTTAGTGGGTAAAGATGTCTTCGGCTACACCTTC. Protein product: CASSLVGKDVFGYTF.

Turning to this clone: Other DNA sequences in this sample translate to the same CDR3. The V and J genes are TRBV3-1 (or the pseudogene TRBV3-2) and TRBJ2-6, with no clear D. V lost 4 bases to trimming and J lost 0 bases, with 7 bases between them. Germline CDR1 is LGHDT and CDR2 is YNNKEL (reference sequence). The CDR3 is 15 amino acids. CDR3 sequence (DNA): TGTGCCAGCAGCCTCCTGAGCTCTGGGGCCAACGTCCTGACTTTC. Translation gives CASSLLSSGANVLTF.

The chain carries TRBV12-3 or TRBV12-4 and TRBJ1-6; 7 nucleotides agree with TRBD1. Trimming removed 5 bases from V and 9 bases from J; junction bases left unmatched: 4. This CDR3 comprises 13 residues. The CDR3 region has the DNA TGTGCCAGCAGTCCCTACAGGGGTTCACCCCTCCACTTT. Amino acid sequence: CASSPYRGSPLHF.

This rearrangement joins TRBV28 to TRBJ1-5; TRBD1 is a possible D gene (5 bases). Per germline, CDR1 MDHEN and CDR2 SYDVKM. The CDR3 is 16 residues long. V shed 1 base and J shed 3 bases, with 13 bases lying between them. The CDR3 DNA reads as TGTGCCAGCAGTTTATTTGGGACGGTTAACAATCAGCCCCAGCATTTT. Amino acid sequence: CASSLFGTVNNQPQHF.

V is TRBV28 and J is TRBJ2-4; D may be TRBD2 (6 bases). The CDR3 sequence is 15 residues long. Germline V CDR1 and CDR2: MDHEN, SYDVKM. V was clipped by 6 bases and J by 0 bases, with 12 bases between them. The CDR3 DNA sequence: TGTGCCAGCAGGGACGGGGGACTAGCCAAAAACATTCAGTACTTC. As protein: CASRDGGLAKNIQYF.

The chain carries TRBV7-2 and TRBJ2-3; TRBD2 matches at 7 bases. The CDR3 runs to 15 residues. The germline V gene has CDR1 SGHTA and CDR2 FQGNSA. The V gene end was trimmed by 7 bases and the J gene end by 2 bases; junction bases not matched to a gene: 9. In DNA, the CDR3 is TGTGCCAGCACCCCCTCGGGGGGATCCACAGATACGCAGTATTTT. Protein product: CASTPSGGSTDTQYF.

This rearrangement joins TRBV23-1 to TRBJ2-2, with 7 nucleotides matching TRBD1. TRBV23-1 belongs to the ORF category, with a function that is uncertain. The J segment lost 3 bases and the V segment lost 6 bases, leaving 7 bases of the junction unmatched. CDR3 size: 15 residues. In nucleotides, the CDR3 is TGCGCCAGCAGGAAATCGCAGGGGGACACCGGGGAGCTGTTTTTT. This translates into CASRKSQGDTGELFF.

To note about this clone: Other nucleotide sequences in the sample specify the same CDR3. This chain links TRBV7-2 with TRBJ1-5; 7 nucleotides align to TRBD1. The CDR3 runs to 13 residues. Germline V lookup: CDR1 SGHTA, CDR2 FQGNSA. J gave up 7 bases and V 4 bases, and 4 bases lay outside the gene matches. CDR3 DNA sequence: TGTGCCAGCAGCTCAAGACAGGGCCAGCCCCAGCATTTT. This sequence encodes CASSSRQGQPQHF.

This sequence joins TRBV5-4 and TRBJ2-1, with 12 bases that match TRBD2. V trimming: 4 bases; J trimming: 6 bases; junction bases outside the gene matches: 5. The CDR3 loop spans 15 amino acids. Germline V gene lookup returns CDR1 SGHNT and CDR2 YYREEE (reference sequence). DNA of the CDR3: TGTGCCAGCAGCCAGACTAGCGGGAGCCCCAATGAGCAGTTCTTC. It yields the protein CASSQTSGSPNEQFF.

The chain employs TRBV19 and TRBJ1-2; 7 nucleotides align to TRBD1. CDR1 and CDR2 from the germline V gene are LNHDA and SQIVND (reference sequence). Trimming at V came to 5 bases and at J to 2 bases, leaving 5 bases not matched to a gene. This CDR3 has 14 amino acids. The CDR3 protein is CASSLLTGNYGYTF. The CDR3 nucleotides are TGTGCCAGTAGTCTTTTGACAGGGAACTATGGCTACACCTTC.

This CDR3 reads CASSKDPSYNEQFF. The CDR3 bases are TGTGCCAGTAGTAAGGACCCTTCCTACAATGAGCAGTTCTTC. This sequence joins TRBV19 and TRBJ2-1; D call uncertain. The V end lost 4 bases, the J end lost 1 base, and 8 bases lay between the germline ends. There are 14 residues in the CDR3. Germline assignment: CDR1 LNHDA and CDR2 SQIVND (reference sequence).